The next 22 T cell receptor beta chains were all read from a single sample in a study of somatic mutations in cytotoxic T cells in rheumatoid arthritis. Data came from immunoSEQ multiplex PCR; TCRdb stores just in-frame clones and leaves some out. The sample lists about 11,000 clones; approximately 69% were seen once. Sequenced: CD8+ T cells sorted from blood. Source of these receptors: a man aged 70-80 years in good health.

The chain carries TRBV6-6 and TRBJ2-2; TRBD1 aligns across 7 bases. With V trimmed by 4 bases and J by 4 bases, 6 bases remained unmatched. Germline CDR1 reads MNHNY; CDR2 reads SVGAGI (reference sequence). This CDR3 region has 15 residues. CDR3 nucleotide sequence: TGTGCCAGCAGTTTCGTCCGGGACAGCACCGGGGAGCTGTTTTTT. This encodes CASSFVRDSTGELFF.

The V call is TRBV10-2, the J call TRBJ2-1; 9 bases fit TRBD2. This CDR3 comprises 16 residues. V shed 3 bases, J shed 9 bases, and the junction held 12 bases outside the gene matches. Germline V gene lookup returns CDR1 WSHSY and CDR2 SAAADI. In DNA, the CDR3 is TGCGCCAGCAGTGAAGTGGCGGGGGGGCAGCTGGCTGAGCAGTTCTTC. This codes for CASSEVAGGQLAEQFF.

This clone was detected a few times. This sequence joins TRBV9 and TRBJ1-1, with 7 bases that match TRBD1. The CDR3 is made up of 12 amino acids. The trim removed 4 bases at V and 11 bases at J, leaving 8 bases unmatched. Germline V lookup: CDR1 SGDLS, CDR2 YYNGEE. The CDR3 sequence: CASSSEGAEAFF. Written as DNA, the CDR3 is TGTGCCAGCAGCTCTGAGGGGGCAGAGGCTTTCTTT.

The chain combines TRBV11-2 with TRBJ2-7; TRBD2 matches 11 bases. Germline trimming cut 5 bases from V and 3 bases from J; bases unmatched to any gene: 6. This CDR3 is built from 15 residues. Germline CDR1 is SGHAT and CDR2 is FQNNGV. Here the CDR3 DNA reads TGTGCCAGCAGCCCGACTAGCGGGATCGGCTACGAGCAGTACTTC. Translation: CASSPTSGIGYEQYF.

V is TRBV7-6 and J is TRBJ2-7; 7 positions agree with TRBD1. V was pared by 2 bases and J by 6 bases, with 7 bases of the junction left unmatched. Germline lookup yields CDR1 SGHVS and CDR2 FNYEAQ. The CDR3 covers 14 residues. The DNA of the CDR3 is TGTGCCAGCAGCTTAAGCACAGGGGATGCCGAGCAGTACTTC. Protein: CASSLSTGDAEQYF.

The gene calls are TRBV4-2 and TRBJ2-5, with 8 bases fitting TRBD2. Trimming removed 0 bases from V and 5 bases from J; junction bases left unmatched: 11. The CDR3 extends over 17 amino acids. CDR1 LGHNA and CDR2 YNFKEQ come from the germline V gene. The CDR3 protein is CASSQDILAGLGETQYF. For the CDR3, the DNA is TGTGCCAGCAGCCAAGATATTTTAGCGGGGTTGGGGGAGACCCAGTACTTC.

This chain uses TRBV4-3 with TRBJ2-7; the match to TRBD2 covers 10 bases. CDR1 LGHNA and CDR2 YSLEER come from the germline V gene. The CDR3 consists of 16 residues. V trimming: 0 bases; J trimming: 1 base; junction bases outside the gene matches: 3. The CDR3 bases are TGCGCCAGCAGCCAAGATTTAGCGGGGGGTTCCTACGAGCAGTACTTC. Protein sequence: CASSQDLAGGSYEQYF.

The chain's CDR3 is CASSPGTDSYEQYF. The CDR3 bases are TGTGCCAGCAGCCCCGGGACCGACTCCTACGAGCAGTACTTC. This chain joins TRBV6-4 and TRBJ2-7; TRBD1 or TRBD2 may be the D gene (5 bases each). The ends were cut back, 6 bases at V and 0 bases at J, with 12 bases in the middle. The CDR3 has 14 residues. Germline-derived CDR1 and CDR2 are MRHNA and SNTAGT.

V is TRBV7-8 and J is TRBJ2-3; D ambiguous. Trimming removed 0 bases at V and 6 bases at J, with 4 bases between. This CDR3 region has 12 residues. Germline values: CDR1 SGHVS, CDR2 FQNEAQ. CDR3: CASSLADDTQYF. CDR3 nucleotides: TGTGCCAGCAGCTTAGCCGACGATACGCAGTATTTT.

The chain is built from TRBV9 and TRBJ2-7; no clear D gene. V lost 4 bases to trimming and J lost 4 bases, with 18 bases between them. The germline V gene has CDR1 SGDLS and CDR2 YYNGEE. This CDR3 has 15 amino acids. The CDR3: CASSPFSNTAYEQYF. DNA of the CDR3: TGTGCCAGCAGCCCCTTTTCAAACACAGCATACGAGCAGTACTTC.

This chain links TRBV4-3 with TRBJ1-3; D remains unclear. The CDR3 sequence is 15 residues long. V gave up 1 base and J gave up 2 bases, with 9 bases separating them. Germline V gene data show CDR1 as LGHNA and CDR2 as YSLEER. CDR3 protein: CASSQGGGAGNTIYF. The CDR3, as DNA: TGCGCCAGCAGCCAAGGGGGAGGAGCTGGAAACACCATATATTTT.

CDR3 sequence reads: CASSLGLGGGYTF. The CDR3 DNA sequence: TGTGCCAGCAGCTTAGGTTTGGGGGGTGGCTACACCTTC. This chain uses TRBV7-2 with TRBJ1-2, with D perhaps matching TRBD1 (5 bases). Germline V gene sequence: CDR1 SGHTA, CDR2 FQGNSA. The CDR3 consists of 13 residues. Between the trimmed V and J ends, which lost 1 base and 7 bases, there was a span of 10 bases.

The V call is TRBV7-9, the J call TRBJ1-1, with a weak D call TRBD1 (5 bases). Per the germline V gene, CDR1 is SEHNR and CDR2 is FQNEAQ (reference sequence). V lost 4 bases, J lost 1 base, and 10 bases lay in between. This CDR3 has 14 amino acids. The CDR3 loop reads CASSSRDWNTEAFF. The CDR3 DNA follows: TGTGCCAGCAGCTCCCGGGACTGGAACACTGAAGCTTTCTTT.

This rearrangement joins TRBV6-1 to TRBJ2-7; D unresolved. Trimming shortened V by 1 base and J by 4 bases, and 20 bases separated the two germline ends. The germline V gene encodes CDR1 MNHNS and CDR2 SASEGT. There are 17 residues in the CDR3. The CDR3 nucleotides read TGTGCCAGCAGTGAAGTCGTCGGATCCCCCTCCCTTTACGAGCAGTACTTC. It is translated as CASSEVVGSPSLYEQYF.

CDR3 amino acids: CASSELWEDRLGGNTIYF. The CDR3 region has the DNA TGTGCCAGCAGTGAACTTTGGGAGGACAGGCTGGGAGGAAACACCATATATTTT. The rearrangement uses TRBV2 and TRBJ1-3; 7 positions match TRBD1. Germline loops: CDR1 SNHLY, CDR2 FYNNEI. There are 18 residues in the CDR3. Losses at the gene ends were 2 bases for V and 4 bases for J; bases not matched to a gene: 14.

The V and J genes are TRBV9 and TRBJ2-1; no clear D gene. V was pared by 1 base and J by 0 bases, with 8 bases between. CDR3 length: 15 residues. Per the germline V gene, CDR1 is SGDLS and CDR2 is YYNGEE. DNA of the CDR3: TGTGCCAGCAGCGTAACAACGAGCTCCTACAATGAGCAGTTCTTC. Protein sequence: CASSVTTSSYNEQFF.

Only a few counts were recorded for this clone. The V call is TRBV29-1, the J call TRBJ2-1; TRBD2 agrees at 11 bases. J was trimmed by 4 bases and V by 5 bases; bases with no gene match: 7. The germline gives CDR1 SQVTM, CDR2 ANQGSEA. The CDR3 is 15 amino acids. The DNA of the CDR3 is TGCAGCGTTAGGGCTAGCGGGAGGTCTTACAATGAGCAGTTCTTC. It encodes CSVRASGRSYNEQFF.

The chain links TRBV29-1 to TRBJ2-2; a weak D match, TRBD2 (7 bases). Germline assignment: CDR1 SQVTM and CDR2 ANQGSEA. Trimming cost V 6 bases and J 3 bases, with 14 bases left between them. The CDR3 runs to 14 residues. The CDR3 DNA reads TGCAGCGTGAGGGGGGGCTCGGACACCGGGGAGCTGTTTTTT. Its protein is CSVRGGSDTGELFF.

The rearrangement uses TRBV10-3 and TRBJ2-7; no firm D call. From germline, CDR1 is ENHRY and CDR2 SYGVKD. The CDR3 is 13 amino acids. The germline V and J ends were trimmed by 10 bases and 7 bases, with 20 bases remaining between them. This CDR3 is CASSSGLRGEQYF. In nucleotides, the CDR3 is TGTGCCAGCAGCTCGGGCCTTCGTGGGGAGCAGTACTTC.

This clone is a singleton in its sample. The chain is built from TRBV28 and TRBJ2-6; D is unclear. Per germline, CDR1 MDHEN and CDR2 SYDVKM. V was clipped by 2 bases and J by 0 bases, with 2 bases between them. There are 14 residues in the CDR3. As DNA, the CDR3 is TGTGCCAGCAGTTTACACTCTGGGGCCAACGTCCTGACTTTC. As protein: CASSLHSGANVLTF.

In its sample, this clone was seen a few times. Other DNA sequences in this specimen translate into the identical CDR3. J is TRBJ2-7 and V is TRBV7-9; D uncertain. Trimming took 1 base from V and 3 from J, leaving 4 bases between them. Germline lookup yields CDR1 SEHNR and CDR2 FQNEAQ (reference sequence). The CDR3 consists of 12 residues. The CDR3, as DNA: TGTGCCAGCAGCTTAGGCAGCTACGAGCAGTACTTC. It translates to CASSLGSYEQYF.

V and J are TRBV27 and TRBJ2-1, with D possibly TRBD2 on 7 matching bases. The ends were cut back, 6 bases at V and 2 bases at J, with 29 bases in the middle. Germline values: CDR1 MNHEY, CDR2 SMNVEV (reference sequence). The CDR3 loop spans 20 amino acids. DNA of the CDR3: TGTGCCAGCAGCCCCCGTTCAGGGGCTAGCGGACCCACAACCTACAATGAGCAGTTCTTC. It translates to CASSPRSGASGPTTYNEQFF.